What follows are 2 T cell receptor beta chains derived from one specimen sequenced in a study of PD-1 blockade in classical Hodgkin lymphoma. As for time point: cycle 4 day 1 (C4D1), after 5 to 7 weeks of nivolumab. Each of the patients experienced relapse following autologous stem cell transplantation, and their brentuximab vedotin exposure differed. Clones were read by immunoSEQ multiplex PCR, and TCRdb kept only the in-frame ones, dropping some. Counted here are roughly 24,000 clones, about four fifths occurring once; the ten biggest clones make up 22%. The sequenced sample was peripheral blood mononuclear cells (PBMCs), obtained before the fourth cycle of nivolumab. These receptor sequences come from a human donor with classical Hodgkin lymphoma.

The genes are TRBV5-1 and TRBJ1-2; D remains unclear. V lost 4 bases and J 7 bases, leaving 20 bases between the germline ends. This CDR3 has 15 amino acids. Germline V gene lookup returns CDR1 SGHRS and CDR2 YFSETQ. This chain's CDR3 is CASSPDRGPFGGYTF. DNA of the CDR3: TGCGCCAGCAGCCCGGACCGAGGACCCTTCGGTGGCTACACCTTC.

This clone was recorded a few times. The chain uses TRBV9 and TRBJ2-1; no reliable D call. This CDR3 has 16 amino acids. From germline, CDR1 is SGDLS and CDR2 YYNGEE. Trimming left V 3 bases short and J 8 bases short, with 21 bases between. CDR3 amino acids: CASSAQLRVGRDEQFF. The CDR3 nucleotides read TGTGCCAGCAGCGCCCAATTAAGAGTCGGACGGGATGAGCAGTTCTTC. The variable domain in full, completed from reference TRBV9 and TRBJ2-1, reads DSGVTQTPKHLITATGQRVTLRCSPRSGDLSVYWYQQSLDQGLQFLIQYYNGEERAKGNILERFSAQQFPDLHSELNLSSLELGDSALYFCASSAQLRVGRDEQFFGPGTRLTVL.